The clone carrying this T cell receptor (beta chain) was seen a handful of times. The antigen remains unidentified. The CDR3 length is 15 residues. Germline-derived CDR1 and CDR2 are DFQATT and SNEGSKA (reference sequence). J was trimmed by 7 bases and V by 2 bases; bases with no gene match: 10. Each TCR beta cDNA library carried unique molecular identifiers. TCRdb analysed the PCR reads with MiXCR anew, one entry per CDR3 protein. Among 700,000 to 900,000 distinct CDR3 sequences listed, around 45% were seen once. The data belong to a study of post-analysis software for immune sequencing data. Overall study findings and caveats: Elevated frequency relative to controls characterized several TRBV segments in patients, TRBV5-6, TRBV5-1 and TRBV20-1 among them. Samples sharing a preparation batch grouped tightly together when assessed by F measure.

The J gene is TRBJ2-1, the V gene TRBV20-1; the match to TRBD2 covers 8 bases. The source material was blood. The TCR comes from a girl aged 5 to 17 with multiple sclerosis. The CDR3 region has the DNA TGCAGTGCTAGAATCGGGACTAGGGTGCTGAATGAGCAGTTCTTC. Its protein product is CSARIGTRVLNEQFF.